This TCR beta chain was identified in a study of blood T cell repertoires in COVID-19. The CDR3 contains 14 residues. Germline values: CDR1 SGHRS, CDR2 YFSETQ. Trimming cost V 4 bases and J 6 bases; bases outside gene matches: 5. As handled by the study authors: Amplification with reference gene primers provided the estimates of nucleated cell counts. Libraries were prepared by immunoSEQ multiplex PCR; TCRdb keeps only in-frame clonotypes and omits some of them. D and trimming were read from the DNA, whereas the V and J calls and clone size are those reported in that table. The sample lists fewer than 350,000 clones, roughly 86% occurring once.

Sequenced material: peripheral blood. This rearrangement joins TRBV5-1 to TRBJ1-2; 11 bases are a match to TRBD1. The TCR was taken from a man aged 30-40 years with COVID-19, enrolled during active disease. The CDR3 coding sequence is TGCGCCAGCAGCCCCTCGGACAGGGGGCATGGCTACACCTTC. It codes for CASSPSDRGHGYTF.